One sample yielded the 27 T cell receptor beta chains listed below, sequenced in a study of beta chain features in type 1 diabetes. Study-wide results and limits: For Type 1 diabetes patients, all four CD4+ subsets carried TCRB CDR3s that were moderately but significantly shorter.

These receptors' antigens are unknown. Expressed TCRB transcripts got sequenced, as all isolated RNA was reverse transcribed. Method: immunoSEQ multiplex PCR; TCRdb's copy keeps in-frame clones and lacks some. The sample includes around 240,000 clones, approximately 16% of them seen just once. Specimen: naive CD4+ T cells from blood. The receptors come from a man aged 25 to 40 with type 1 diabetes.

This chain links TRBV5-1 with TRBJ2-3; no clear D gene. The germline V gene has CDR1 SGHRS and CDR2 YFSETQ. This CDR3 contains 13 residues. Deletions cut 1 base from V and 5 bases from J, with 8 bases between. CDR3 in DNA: TGCGCCAGCAGCTTGAGGCAGGAAGATACGCAGTATTTT. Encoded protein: CASSLRQEDTQYF.

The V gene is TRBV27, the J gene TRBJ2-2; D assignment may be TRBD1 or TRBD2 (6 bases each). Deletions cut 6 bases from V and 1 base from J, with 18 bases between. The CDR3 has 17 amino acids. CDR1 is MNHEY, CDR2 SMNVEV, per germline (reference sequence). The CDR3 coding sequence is TGTGCCAGCAGGGGTGGGTGGAGGGGGAGGAACACCGGGGAGCTGTTTTTT. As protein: CASRGGWRGRNTGELFF.

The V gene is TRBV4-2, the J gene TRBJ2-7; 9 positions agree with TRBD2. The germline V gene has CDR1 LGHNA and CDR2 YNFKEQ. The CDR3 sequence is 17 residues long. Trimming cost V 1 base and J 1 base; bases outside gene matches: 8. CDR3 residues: CASSQVWLAGRSYEQYF. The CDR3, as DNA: TGTGCCAGCAGCCAAGTTTGGCTAGCGGGACGGTCCTACGAGCAGTACTTC.

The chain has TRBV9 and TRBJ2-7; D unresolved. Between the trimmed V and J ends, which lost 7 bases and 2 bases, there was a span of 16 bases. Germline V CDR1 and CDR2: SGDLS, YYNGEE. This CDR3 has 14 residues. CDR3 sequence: CASAVGFTTYEQYF. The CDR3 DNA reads TGTGCCAGCGCAGTGGGATTCACAACCTACGAGCAGTACTTC.

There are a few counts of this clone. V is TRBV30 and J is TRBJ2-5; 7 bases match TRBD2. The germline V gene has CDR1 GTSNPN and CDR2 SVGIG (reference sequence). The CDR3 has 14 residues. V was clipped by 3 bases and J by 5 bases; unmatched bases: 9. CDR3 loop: CAWREKRDGETQYF. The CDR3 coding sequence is TGTGCCTGGAGGGAAAAGCGGGACGGGGAGACCCAGTACTTC.

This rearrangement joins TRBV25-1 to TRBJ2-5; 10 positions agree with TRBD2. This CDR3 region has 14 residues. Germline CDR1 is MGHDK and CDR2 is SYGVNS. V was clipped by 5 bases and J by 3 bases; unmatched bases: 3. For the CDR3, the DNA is TGTGCCAGCAGTAATCTAGCGGGAGAAGAGACCCAGTACTTC. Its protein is CASSNLAGEETQYF.

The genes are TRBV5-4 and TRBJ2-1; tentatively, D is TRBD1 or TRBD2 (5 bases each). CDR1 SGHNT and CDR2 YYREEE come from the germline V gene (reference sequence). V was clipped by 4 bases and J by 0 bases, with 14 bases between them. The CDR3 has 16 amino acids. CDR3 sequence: CASSLPGTSSYNEQFF. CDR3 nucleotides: TGTGCCAGCAGCCTCCCCGGGACCTCCTCCTACAATGAGCAGTTCTTC.

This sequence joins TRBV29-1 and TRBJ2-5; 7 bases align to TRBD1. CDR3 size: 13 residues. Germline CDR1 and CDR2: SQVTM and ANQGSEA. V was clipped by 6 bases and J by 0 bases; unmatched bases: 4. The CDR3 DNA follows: TGCAGCGTGGGACAGAGGAACCAAGAGACCCAGTACTTC. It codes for CSVGQRNQETQYF.

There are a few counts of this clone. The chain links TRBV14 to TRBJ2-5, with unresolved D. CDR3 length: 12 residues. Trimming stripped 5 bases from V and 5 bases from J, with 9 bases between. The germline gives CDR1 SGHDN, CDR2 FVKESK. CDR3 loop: CASSFGWETQYF. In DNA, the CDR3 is TGTGCCAGCAGCTTTGGATGGGAGACCCAGTACTTC.

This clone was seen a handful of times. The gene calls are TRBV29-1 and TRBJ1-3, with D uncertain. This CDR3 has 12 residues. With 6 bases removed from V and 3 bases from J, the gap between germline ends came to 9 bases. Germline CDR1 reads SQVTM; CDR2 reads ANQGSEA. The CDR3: CSVRAGGNTIYF. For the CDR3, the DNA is TGCAGCGTCCGAGCGGGTGGAAACACCATATATTTT.

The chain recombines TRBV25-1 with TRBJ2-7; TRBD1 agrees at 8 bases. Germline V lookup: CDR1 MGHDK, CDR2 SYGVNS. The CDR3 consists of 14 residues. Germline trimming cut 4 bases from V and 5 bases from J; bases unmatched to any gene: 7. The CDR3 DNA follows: TGTGCCAGCAGTGTTCCCAGGGGGCGAAACGAGCAGTACTTC. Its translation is CASSVPRGRNEQYF.

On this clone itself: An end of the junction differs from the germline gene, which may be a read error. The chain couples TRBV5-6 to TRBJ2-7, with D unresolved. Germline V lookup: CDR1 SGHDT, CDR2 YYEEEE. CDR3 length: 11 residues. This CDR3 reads CASSLYSAWDF. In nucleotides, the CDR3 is TGTGCCAGCAGCTTGTACTCCGCTTGGGACTTC.

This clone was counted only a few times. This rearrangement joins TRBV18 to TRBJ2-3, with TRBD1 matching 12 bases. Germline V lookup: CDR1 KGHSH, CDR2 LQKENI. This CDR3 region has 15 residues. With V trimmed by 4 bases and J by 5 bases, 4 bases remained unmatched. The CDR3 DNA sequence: TGTGCCAGCTCACTGGGACAGGGGGCCAGAGATACGCAGTATTTT. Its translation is CASSLGQGARDTQYF.

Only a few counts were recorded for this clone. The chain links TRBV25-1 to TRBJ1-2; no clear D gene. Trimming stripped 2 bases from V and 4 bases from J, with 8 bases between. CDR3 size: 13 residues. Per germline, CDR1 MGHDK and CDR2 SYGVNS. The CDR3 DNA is TGTGCCAGCAGTGAACAGGAGACCTATGGCTACACCTTC. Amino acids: CASSEQETYGYTF.

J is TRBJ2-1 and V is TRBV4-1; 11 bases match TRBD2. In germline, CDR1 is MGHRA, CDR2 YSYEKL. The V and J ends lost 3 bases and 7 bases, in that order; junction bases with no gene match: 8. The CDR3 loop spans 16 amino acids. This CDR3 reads CASSHMLASGRNEQFF. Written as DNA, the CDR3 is TGCGCCAGCAGCCACATGCTGGCTAGCGGGAGGAATGAGCAGTTCTTC.

Here the CDR3 reads CASSQVVQSEQYF. For the CDR3, the DNA is TGCGCCAGCAGCCAAGTGGTACAGAGCGAGCAGTACTTC. The V call is TRBV4-3, the J call TRBJ2-7; D is ambiguous. CDR1 is LGHNA, CDR2 YSLEER, per germline. The V end was cut by 1 base, the J end by 6 bases, with 10 bases between. This CDR3 has 13 amino acids.

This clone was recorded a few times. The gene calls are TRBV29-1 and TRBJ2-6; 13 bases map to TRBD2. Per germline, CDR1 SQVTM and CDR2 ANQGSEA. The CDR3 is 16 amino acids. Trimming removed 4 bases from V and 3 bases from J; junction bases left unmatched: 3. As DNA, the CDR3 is TGCAGCGTTGGGGGACTAGCGGGATTTGGGGCCAACGTCCTGACTTTC. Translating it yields CSVGGLAGFGANVLTF.

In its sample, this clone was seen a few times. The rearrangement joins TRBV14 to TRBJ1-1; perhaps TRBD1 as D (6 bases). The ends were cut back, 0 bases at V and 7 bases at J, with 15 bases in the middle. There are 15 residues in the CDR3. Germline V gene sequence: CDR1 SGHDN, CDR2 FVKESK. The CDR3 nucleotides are TGTGCCAGCAGCCAAGATCCTACAGGGCGCTATGAAGCTTTCTTT. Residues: CASSQDPTGRYEAFF.

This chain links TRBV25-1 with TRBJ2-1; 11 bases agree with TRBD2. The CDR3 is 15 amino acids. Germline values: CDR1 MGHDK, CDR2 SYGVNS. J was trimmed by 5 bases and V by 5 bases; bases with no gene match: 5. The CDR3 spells CASSKTSGSHNEQFF. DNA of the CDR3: TGTGCCAGCAGTAAAACTAGCGGGAGTCACAATGAGCAGTTCTTC.

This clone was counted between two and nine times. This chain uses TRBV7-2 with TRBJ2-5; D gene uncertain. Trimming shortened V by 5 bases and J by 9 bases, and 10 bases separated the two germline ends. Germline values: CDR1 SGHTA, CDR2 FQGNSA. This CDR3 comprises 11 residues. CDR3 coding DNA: TGTGCCAGCAGCCTACTCTGGTCCCAGTACTTC. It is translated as CASSLLWSQYF.

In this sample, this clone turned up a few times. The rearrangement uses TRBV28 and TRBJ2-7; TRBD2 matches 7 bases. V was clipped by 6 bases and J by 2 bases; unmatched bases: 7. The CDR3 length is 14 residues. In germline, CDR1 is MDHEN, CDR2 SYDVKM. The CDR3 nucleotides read TGTGCCAGCAGGCTAGCGGCTAGGACCTACGAGCAGTACTTC. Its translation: CASRLAARTYEQYF.

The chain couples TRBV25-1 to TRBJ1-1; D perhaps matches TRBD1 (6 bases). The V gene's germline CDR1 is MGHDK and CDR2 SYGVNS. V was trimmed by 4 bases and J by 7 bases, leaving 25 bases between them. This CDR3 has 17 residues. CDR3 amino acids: CASSAQTTPTGPREAFF. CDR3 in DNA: TGTGCCAGCAGTGCCCAAACCACGCCCACAGGGCCCCGTGAAGCTTTCTTT.

CDR3 amino acids: CASSLWTSGKDEQYF. CDR3 DNA sequence: TGTGCCAGCAGTTTATGGACTAGCGGGAAAGACGAGCAGTACTTC. The chain links TRBV28 to TRBJ2-7; 11 positions agree with TRBD2. Per germline, CDR1 MDHEN and CDR2 SYDVKM. V shed 0 bases and J 5 bases; nucleotides not matched to a gene: 3. The CDR3 has 15 residues.

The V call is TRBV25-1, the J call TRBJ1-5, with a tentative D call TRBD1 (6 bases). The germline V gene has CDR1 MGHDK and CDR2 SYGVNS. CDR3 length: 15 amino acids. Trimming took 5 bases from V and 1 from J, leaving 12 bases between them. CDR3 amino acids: CASSLGGPSNQPQHF. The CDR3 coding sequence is TGTGCCAGCAGTCTTGGGGGGCCCAGCAATCAGCCCCAGCATTTT.

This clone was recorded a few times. CDR3 coding DNA: TGTGCCAGCAGCCTAGGCTTACGCTCTGGGGCCAACGTCCTGACTTTC. Residues: CASSLGLRSGANVLTF. The chain couples TRBV11-2 to TRBJ2-6, with unresolved D. The CDR3 spans 16 residues. Trimming left V 5 bases short and J 0 bases short, with 11 bases between. The germline V gene has CDR1 SGHAT and CDR2 FQNNGV.

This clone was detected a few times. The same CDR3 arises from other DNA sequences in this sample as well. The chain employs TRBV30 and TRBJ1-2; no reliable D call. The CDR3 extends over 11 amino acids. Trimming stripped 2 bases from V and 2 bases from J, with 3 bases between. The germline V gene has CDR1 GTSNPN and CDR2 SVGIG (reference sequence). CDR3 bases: TGTGCCTGGAGTTCGAACTATGGCTACACCTTC. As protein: CAWSSNYGYTF.

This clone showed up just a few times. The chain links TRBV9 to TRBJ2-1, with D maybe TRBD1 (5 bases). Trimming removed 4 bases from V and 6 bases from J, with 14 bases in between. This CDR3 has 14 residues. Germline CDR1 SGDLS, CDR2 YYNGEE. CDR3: CASSPQVGSNEQFF. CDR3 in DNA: TGTGCCAGCAGCCCACAGGTGGGGTCCAATGAGCAGTTCTTC.